This note documents a single T cell receptor (beta chain) sequence. The antigen it binds to is not known. The sample holds no much larger clone one base away, and base qualities are not on file. The sample comes from a study of cytotoxic CD8 clonotypes in ibrutinib-treated CLL (dated by TCRdb to the early 2020s). Regarding the study in general: The cohort had 11 to 12 relapsed/refractory and 15 treatment-naive patients; some 17 were IGHV unmutated. Partial responses were observed in about 25 patients and complete responses in 2; after a median follow-up of roughly 62 months, remission was maintained in around 14 patients and progression was observed in roughly 12. The response samples were drawn at a median of roughly twelve months into treatment, with a range of roughly 6 to 40 months. On average, each sample yielded roughly 260,000 productive templates and around 98,000 productive rearrangements. Longitudinal samples were obtainable from about 30% of the 86 participants in the trial. Cryopreserved peripheral blood mononuclear cells were collected before treatment, at response, and at either disease progression or sustained remission. Patients were still on ibrutinib when every remission and progressive disease sample was collected. The full study reports these points: Clonality rose at ibrutinib response, remained stable during sustained remission, and dropped back toward baseline at progression. Public clonotypes were rare and either shrank or stayed stable during treatment, and the rise in clonality at ibrutinib response reflected expansion of private clonotypes. Baseline clonality exceeded that of age-matched healthy donors and correlated strongly with circulating CD8+ T-cell counts. Sustained-remission and progressing patients did not have matched sampling times, and lymph node repertoires were not examined.

Each clonotype received, on average, about 10x coverage in deep resolution sequencing performed on a MiSeq, where the target depth lay between 1 in 1 million and 1 in 200,000 T cells. TCR beta libraries were generated with the immunoSEQ hsTCRB Kit. The published analysis was carried out like this. Data were analyzed with ImmunoSEQ Data Assistant and ImmunoSEQ Analyzer, with V, D and J genes assigned per IMGT definitions. Clonality, which ranges from 0 to 1, was calculated by subtracting the normalized Shannon entropy of productive rearrangement frequencies from one. Only overrepresented clonotypes making up at least 0.05% of the repertoire of each patient were included in the public clonotype analysis. Thirteen age-matched healthy donor repertoires from immuneACCESS were used as controls for clonality. As stored in TCRdb, this immuneACCESS dataset retains in-frame rearrangements with V and J assigned. A fraction of the clones does not appear; measured against another copy, unresolved V genes explain less than half of the discrepancy, and the remainder lacks a known reason. V, J and clone size are taken as reported in that table, and D and trimming were inferred from the DNA itself. Across this sample there are fewer than 400,000 clones, with 60% to 80% seen only once. About 5.9% of the sample rests with the top ten.

The CDR3, cysteine through phenylalanine, is 15 amino acids long. Only the CDR3 part of the read is kept: 45 bases, read in frame from the first base. Unmatched junction bases come to 11, with V trimmed by 6 bases and J by 8 bases. The germline V gene encodes CDR1 LNHDA and CDR2 SQIVND (reference sequence). For TCR beta library preparation, 1.5 to 2 micrograms of genomic DNA were isolated from cryopreserved PBMCs. Longitudinal blood samples from CLL patients on ibrutinib monotherapy were analyzed using high-throughput TCR beta sequencing. Patients were enrolled in a phase 2 open-label single-center ibrutinib monotherapy trial.

The specimen comprised PBMCs, sampled after 36 months of ibrutinib treatment. This TCR came from a human donor with chronic lymphocytic leukemia. The chain links TRBV19 with TRBJ2-1; 9 nucleotides in the junction match TRBD2. The CDR3 region reads CASRTMLAGAYEQFF. The nucleotides read TGTGCCAGTAGAACGATGTTAGCGGGAGCCTATGAGCAGTTCTTC.